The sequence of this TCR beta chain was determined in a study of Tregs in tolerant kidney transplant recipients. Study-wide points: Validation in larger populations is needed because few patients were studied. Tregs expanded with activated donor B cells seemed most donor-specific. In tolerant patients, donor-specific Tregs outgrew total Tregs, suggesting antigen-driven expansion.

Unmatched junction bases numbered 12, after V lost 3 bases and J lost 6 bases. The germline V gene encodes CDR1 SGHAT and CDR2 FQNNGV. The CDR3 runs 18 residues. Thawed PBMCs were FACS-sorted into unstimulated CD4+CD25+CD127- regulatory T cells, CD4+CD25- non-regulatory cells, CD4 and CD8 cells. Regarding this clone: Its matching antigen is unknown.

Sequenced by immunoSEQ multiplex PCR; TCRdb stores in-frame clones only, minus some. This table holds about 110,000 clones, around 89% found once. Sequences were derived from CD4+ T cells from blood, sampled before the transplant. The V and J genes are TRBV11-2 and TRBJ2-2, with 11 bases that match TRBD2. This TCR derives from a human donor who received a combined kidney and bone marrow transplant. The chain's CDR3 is CASSFRLAGGNNPGELFF. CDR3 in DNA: TGTGCCAGCAGCTTCAGGCTAGCGGGAGGTAACAATCCCGGGGAGCTGTTTTTT.